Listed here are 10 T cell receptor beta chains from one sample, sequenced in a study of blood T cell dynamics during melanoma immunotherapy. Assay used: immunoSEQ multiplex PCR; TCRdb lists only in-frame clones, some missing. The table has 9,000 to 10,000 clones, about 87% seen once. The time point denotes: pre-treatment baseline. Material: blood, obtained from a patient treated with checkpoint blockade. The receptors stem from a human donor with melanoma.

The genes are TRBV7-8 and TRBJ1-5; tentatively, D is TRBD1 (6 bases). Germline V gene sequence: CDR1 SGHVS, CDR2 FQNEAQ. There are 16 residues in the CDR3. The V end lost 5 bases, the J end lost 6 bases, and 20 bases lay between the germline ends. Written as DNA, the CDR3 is TGTGCCAGCAGCCCCCGGGGGGGGGCGAAGGGTCAGCCCCAGCATTTT. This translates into CASSPRGGAKGQPQHF.

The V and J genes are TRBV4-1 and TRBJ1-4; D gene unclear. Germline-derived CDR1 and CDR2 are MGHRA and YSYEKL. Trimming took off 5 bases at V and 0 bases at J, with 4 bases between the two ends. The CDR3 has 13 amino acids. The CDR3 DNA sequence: TGCGCCAGCAGCAGGGCAACTAATGAAAAACTGTTTTTT. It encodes CASSRATNEKLFF.

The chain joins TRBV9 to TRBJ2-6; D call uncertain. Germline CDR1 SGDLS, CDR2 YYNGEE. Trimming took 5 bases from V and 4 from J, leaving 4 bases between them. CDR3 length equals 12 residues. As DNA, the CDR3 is TGTGCCAGCAGGCTGGGGGCCAACGTCCTGACTTTC. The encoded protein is CASRLGANVLTF. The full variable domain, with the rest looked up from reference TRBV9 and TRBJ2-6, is DSGVTQTPKHLITATGQRVTLRCSPRSGDLSVYWYQQSLDQGLQFLIQYYNGEERAKGNILERFSAQQFPDLHSELNLSSLELGDSALYFCASRLGANVLTFGAGSRLTVL.

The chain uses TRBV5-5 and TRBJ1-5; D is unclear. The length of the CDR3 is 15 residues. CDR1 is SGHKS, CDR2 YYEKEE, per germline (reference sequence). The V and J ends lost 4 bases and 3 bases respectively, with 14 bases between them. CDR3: CASSGGVGDNQPQHF. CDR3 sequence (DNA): TGTGCCAGCAGCGGCGGCGTTGGGGACAATCAGCCCCAGCATTTT.

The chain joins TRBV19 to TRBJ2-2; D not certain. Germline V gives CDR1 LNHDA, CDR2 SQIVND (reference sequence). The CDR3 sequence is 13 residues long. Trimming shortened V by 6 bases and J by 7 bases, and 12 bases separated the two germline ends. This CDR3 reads CASRSNPVGELFF. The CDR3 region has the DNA TGTGCCAGTAGATCGAACCCCGTCGGGGAGCTGTTTTTT.

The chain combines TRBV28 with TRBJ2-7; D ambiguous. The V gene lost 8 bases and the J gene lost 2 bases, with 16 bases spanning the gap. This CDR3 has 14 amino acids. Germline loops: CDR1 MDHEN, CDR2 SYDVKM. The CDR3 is CASQTWPWAYEQYF. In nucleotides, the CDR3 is TGTGCCAGCCAAACTTGGCCGTGGGCCTACGAGCAGTACTTC.

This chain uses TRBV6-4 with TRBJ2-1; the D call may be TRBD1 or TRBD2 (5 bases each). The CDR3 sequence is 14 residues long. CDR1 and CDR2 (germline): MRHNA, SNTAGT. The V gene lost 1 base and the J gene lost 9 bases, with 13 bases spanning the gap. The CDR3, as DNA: TGTGCCAGCAGTGACTGGCGAGGGGTCGGTGAGCAGTTCTTC. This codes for CASSDWRGVGEQFF.

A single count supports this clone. This CDR3 is CASSPMAPLAGWDTQYF. Written as DNA, the CDR3 is TGTGCCAGCTCACCGATGGCCCCCCTAGCGGGATGGGATACGCAGTATTTT. The chain carries TRBV18 and TRBJ2-3, with 9 nucleotides matching TRBD2. This CDR3 contains 17 residues. The trim removed 3 bases at V and 6 bases at J, leaving 13 bases unmatched. Germline V gene sequence: CDR1 KGHSH, CDR2 LQKENI.

The CDR3 is CASSLIGGSGAGELFF. CDR3 nucleotides: TGTGCCAGCAGCTTGATTGGCGGGAGTGGGGCCGGGGAGCTGTTTTTT. The chain links TRBV5-4 to TRBJ2-2, with 7 bases that match TRBD2. CDR1 is SGHNT, CDR2 YYREEE, per germline (reference sequence). The CDR3 totals 16 residues. Unmatched junction bases numbered 9, after V lost 1 base and J lost 6 bases.

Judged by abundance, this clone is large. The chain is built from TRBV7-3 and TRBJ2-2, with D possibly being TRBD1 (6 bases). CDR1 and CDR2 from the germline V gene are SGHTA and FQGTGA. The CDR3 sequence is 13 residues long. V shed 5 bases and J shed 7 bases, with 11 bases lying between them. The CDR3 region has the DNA TGTGCCAGCAGCCCACAGGGTGGCGGGGAGCTGTTTTTT. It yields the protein CASSPQGGGELFF.